The clone carrying this T cell receptor (beta chain) was found many times. The antigen remains unidentified. With iRepertoire HTBI primers and Arm-PCR of CDR3 regions, TCR beta libraries were built. In TCRdb, the multiplex PCR reads were re-called with MiXCR into one record per CDR3 protein. The repertoire consists of 450,000 or so distinct CDR3 sequences, with about 20% occurring once and the leading ten covering 7.8%. Sample time point: persistent/refractory GD, antithyroid drugs over 5 years with positive TRAb. Preparation of the TCR library used RNA extracted from PBMCs. This specimen comes from a study of regulatory T cells in long-lasting Graves disease. Study findings and constraints: Persistent cases favored TRBV28, TRBJ1-2 and TRBJ2-5.

This CDR3 comprises 13 residues. V lost 4 bases and J 5 bases, leaving 11 bases between the germline ends. This clonotype originated in a female donor with Graves disease. Material: peripheral blood mononuclear cells (PBMCs), obtained when the disease was refractory, from a patient treated with antithyroid drugs. The rearrangement links TRBV12-3 or TRBV12-4 to TRBJ2-5; D is uncertain. CDR3 sequence: CASSYNLGETQYF. DNA of the CDR3: TGTGCCAGCAGTTATAACCTCGGGGAGACCCAGTACTTC.